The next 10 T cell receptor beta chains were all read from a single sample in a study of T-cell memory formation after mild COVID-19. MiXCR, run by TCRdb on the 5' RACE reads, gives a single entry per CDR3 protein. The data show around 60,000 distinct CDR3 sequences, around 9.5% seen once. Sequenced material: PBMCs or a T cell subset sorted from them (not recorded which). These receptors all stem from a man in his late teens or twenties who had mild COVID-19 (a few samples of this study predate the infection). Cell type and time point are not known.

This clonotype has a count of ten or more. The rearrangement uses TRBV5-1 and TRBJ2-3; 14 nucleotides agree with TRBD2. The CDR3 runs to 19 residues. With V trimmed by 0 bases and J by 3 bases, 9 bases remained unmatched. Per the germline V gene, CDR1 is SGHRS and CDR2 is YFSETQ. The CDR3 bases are TGCGCCAGCAGCTTGGCCGGTAGACTAGCGGGGGGGCCGACAGATACGCAGTATTTT. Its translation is CASSLAGRLAGGPTDTQYF.

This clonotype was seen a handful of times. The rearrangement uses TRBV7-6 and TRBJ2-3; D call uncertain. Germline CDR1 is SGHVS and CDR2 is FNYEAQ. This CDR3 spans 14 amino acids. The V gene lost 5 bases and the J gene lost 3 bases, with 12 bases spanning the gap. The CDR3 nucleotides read TGTGCCAGCAGCGCATCCCCTGCGACAGATACGCAGTATTTT. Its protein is CASSASPATDTQYF.

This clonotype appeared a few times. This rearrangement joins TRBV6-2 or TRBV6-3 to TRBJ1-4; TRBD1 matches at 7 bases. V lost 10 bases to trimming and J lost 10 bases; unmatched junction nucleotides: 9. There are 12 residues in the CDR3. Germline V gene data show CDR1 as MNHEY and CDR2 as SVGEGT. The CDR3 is CATRRQGGKLFF. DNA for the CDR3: TGTGCCACCAGACGACAGGGCGGAAAACTGTTTTTT.

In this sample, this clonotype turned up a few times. The CDR3 is CASSEQASTDTQYF. The CDR3 region has the DNA TGCGCCAGCAGTGAACAGGCCAGCACAGATACGCAGTATTTT. The chain is built from TRBV5-1 and TRBJ2-3, with a possible D match to TRBD1 (5 bases). Germline V gene data show CDR1 as SGHRS and CDR2 as YFSETQ. The CDR3 loop spans 14 amino acids. V shed 5 bases and J shed 0 bases, with 10 bases lying between them.

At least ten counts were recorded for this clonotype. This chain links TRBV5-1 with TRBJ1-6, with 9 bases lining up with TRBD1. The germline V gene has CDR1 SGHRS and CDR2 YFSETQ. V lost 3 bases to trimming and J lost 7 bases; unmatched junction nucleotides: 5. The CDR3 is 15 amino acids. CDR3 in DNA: TGCGCCAGCAGCTCCGGGACAGGGCCCAATTCACCCCTCCACTTT. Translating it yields CASSSGTGPNSPLHF.

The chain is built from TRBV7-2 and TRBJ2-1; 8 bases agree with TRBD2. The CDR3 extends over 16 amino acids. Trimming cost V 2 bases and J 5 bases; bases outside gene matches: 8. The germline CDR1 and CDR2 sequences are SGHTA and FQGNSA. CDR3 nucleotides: TGTGCCAGCAGCTTACCCCCCTGGCGGGGGGACAATGAGCAGTTCTTC. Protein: CASSLPPWRGDNEQFF.

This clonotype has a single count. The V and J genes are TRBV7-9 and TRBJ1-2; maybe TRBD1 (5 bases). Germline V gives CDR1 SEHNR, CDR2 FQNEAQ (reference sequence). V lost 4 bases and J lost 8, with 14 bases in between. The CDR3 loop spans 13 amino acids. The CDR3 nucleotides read TGTGCCAGCAGCTCCGATGGGGGATTCGGCTACACCTTC. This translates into CASSSDGGFGYTF.

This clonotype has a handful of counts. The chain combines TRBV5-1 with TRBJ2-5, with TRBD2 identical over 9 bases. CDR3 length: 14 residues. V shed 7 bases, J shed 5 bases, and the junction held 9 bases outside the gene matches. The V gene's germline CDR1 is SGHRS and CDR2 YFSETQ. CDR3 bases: TGCGCCAGCTTCCGAGGGACTAGCAGGGAGACCCAGTACTTC. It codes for CASFRGTSRETQYF.

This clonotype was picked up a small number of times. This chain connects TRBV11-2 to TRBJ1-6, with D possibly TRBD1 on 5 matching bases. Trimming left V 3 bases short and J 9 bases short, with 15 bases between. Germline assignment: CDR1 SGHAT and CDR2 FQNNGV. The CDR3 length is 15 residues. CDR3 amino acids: CASSLVGRGASPLHF. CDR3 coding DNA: TGTGCCAGCAGCTTGGTCGGGAGGGGAGCTTCACCCCTCCACTTT.

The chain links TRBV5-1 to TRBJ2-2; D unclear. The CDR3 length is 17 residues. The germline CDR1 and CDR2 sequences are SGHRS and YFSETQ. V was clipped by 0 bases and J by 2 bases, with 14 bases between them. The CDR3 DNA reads TGCGCCAGCAGCTTGGGCCCCCAAAGCTACAACACCGGGGAGCTGTTTTTT. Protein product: CASSLGPQSYNTGELFF.